These T cell receptor beta chains were read from a single sample in a study of blood T cell repertoires in COVID-19. Using immunoSEQ multiplex PCR, the repertoire was profiled, and TCRdb retains in-frame clones only, with some absent. The sample records about 370,000 clones, just under 90% being singletons. The sample comprised PBMCs or T cells enriched from blood (not recorded which). The receptors were sampled from a woman aged 30 to 39 who had recovered from COVID-19. Each CDR3 is given with its conserved first and last residue. The D gene is left open where the match is weak. Not all rows give a size; the values are once, few, many and, for expanded clones, a class.

TRBV6-1	TRBJ1-2	once	.	TGTGCCAGCAGTGAAGTGGTGGGGCAGCCGTCCCGGGGCTACACCTTC	CASSEVVGQPSRGYTF
TRBV29-1	TRBJ2-3	.	.	TGCAGCGTAATTACAGGGTTTGAGACAGATACGCAGTATTTT	CSVITGFETDTQYF
TRBV13	TRBJ2-5	.	TRBD2	TGTGCCAGCAGCTTCAGCGGGAGGGCCTTCCAGACCCAGTACTTC	CASSFSGRAFQTQYF
TRBV5-1	TRBJ2-2	.	TRBD2	TGCGCCAGCACCTCTAGACTAGCGGGAGATACCACCGGGGAGCTGTTTTTT	CASTSRLAGDTTGELFF
TRBV30	TRBJ1-2	.	TRBD1	TGTGCCTGGGGGACAGGGACAGGTCATGGCTACACCTTC	CAWGTGTGHGYTF
TRBV7-8	TRBJ2-7	.	.	TGTGCCAGCAGCCCCCGACGGGCCTACGAGCAGTACTTC	CASSPRRAYEQYF
TRBV2	TRBJ2-3	once	.	TGTGCCAGCAGTGCTATAGACTCGGATACGCAGTATTTT	CASSAIDSDTQYF
TRBV30	TRBJ2-7	.	TRBD2	TGTGCCTGGAGGCGTGGTAGCGGGCACGAGCAGTACTTC	CAWRRGSGHEQYF
TRBV28	TRBJ2-1	.	TRBD2	TGTGCCAGCACCAGACTAGCGGGAGGGTACCATGAGCAGTTCTTC	CASTRLAGGYHEQFF
TRBV7-9	TRBJ1-1	.	.	TGTGCCAGCAGCTTATGGGCGGGGATGAACACTGAAGCTTTCTTT	CASSLWAGMNTEAFF
TRBV27	TRBJ2-7	few	TRBD2	TGTGCCAGCAGTTTAGAACTAGCGGGTACCTACGAGCAGTACTTC	CASSLELAGTYEQYF
TRBV9	TRBJ2-7	.	TRBD1	TGTGCCAGCAGTGTAGGGGCCGTACAGGGGTTTTCCTACGAGCAGTACTTC	CASSVGAVQGFSYEQYF
TRBV7-9	TRBJ2-2	.	TRBD2	TGTGCCAGCAGCTCCTGGGAGGGCACCGGGGAGCTGTTTTTT	CASSSWEGTGELFF
TRBV6-5	TRBJ2-2	.	TRBD2	TGTGCCAGCCTTATTAGCGGGGGGGACACCGGGGAGCTGTTTTTT	CASLISGGDTGELFF
TRBV5-1	TRBJ2-1	.	.	TGCGCCAGCAGCTTCCGGGCCCAGGACTGGGATGAGCAGTTCTTC	CASSFRAQDWDEQFF
TRBV11-2	TRBJ1-2	.	.	TGTGCCAGCAGCTTGGGGGGGTATGGCTACACCTTC	CASSLGGYGYTF
TRBV5-6	TRBJ2-1	once	.	TGTGCCAGCAGCTGGGGAACTGGACTTTCCTCCTACAATGAGCAGTTCTTC	CASSWGTGLSSYNEQFF
TRBV6-2/TRBV6-3	TRBJ1-5	.	.	TGTGCCAGCAGTTACTCTTCAGGGATAAGCAATCAGCCCCAGCATTTT	CASSYSSGISNQPQHF
TRBV6-5	TRBJ1-2	.	.	TGTGCCACTGCAGACTATAACTATGGCTACACCTTC	CATADYNYGYTF
TRBV19	TRBJ1-2	once	TRBD1	TGTGCCAGTAGCCTCTCGGGACAGCCTCCGGATGGCTACACCTTC	CASSLSGQPPDGYTF
TRBV27	TRBJ2-5	.	TRBD2	TGTGCCAGCAGTTTTTTGGCGGGAGTGGAGACCCAGTACTTC	CASSFLAGVETQYF
TRBV5-5	TRBJ1-5	.	.	TGTGCCAGCAGCTCCCGCTCAGGGAGGGATCAGCCCCAGCATTTT	CASSSRSGRDQPQHF